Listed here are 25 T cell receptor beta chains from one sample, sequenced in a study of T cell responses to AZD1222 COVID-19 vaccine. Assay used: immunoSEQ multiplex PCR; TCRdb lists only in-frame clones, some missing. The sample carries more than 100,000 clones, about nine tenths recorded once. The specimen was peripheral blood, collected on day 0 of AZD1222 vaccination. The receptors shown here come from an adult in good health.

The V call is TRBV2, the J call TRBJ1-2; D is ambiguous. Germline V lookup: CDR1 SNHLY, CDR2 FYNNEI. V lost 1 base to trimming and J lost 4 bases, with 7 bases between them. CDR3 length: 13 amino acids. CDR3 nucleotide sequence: TGTGCCAGCAGTGAAGGGGCAGGCTATGGCTACACCTTC. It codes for CASSEGAGYGYTF.

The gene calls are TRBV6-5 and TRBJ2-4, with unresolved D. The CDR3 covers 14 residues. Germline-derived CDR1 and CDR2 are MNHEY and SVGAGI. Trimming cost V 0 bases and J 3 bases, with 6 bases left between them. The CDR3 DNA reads TGTGCCAGCAGTTACTCAAGCAGCAAAAACATTCAGTACTTC. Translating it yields CASSYSSSKNIQYF.

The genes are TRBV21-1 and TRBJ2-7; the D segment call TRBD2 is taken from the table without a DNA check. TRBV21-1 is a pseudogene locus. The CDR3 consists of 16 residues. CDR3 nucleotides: TGTGCCAGCAGCAAAACTGGGGCGGGGGGCCCCCACGAGCAGTACTTC. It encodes CASSKTGAGGPHEQYF.

CDR3 sequence: CASSLGTRVNTEAFF. DNA of the CDR3: TGTGCCAGCAGCTTAGGAACGAGGGTGAACACTGAAGCTTTCTTT. The chain combines TRBV7-2 with TRBJ1-1; D gene ambiguous. Germline V lookup: CDR1 SGHTA, CDR2 FQGNSA. V was pared by 1 base and J by 0 bases, with 9 bases between. This CDR3 contains 15 residues.

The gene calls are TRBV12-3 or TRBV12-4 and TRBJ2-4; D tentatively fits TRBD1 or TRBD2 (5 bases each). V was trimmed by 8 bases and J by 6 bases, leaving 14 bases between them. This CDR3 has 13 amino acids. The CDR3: CASASGATNIQYF. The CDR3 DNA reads TGTGCCAGCGCTTCCGGGGCTACAAACATTCAGTACTTC.

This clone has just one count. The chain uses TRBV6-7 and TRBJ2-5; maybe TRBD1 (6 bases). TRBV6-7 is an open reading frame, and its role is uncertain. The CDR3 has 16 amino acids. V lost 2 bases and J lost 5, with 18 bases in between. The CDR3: CASSYEGVLSLETQYF. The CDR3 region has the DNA TGTGCCAGCAGTTACGAGGGGGTATTGAGTCTGGAGACCCAGTACTTC.

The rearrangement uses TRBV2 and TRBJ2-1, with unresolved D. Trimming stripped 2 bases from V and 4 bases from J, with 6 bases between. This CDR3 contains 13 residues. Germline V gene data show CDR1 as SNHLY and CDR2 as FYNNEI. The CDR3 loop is CASSERGYNEQFF. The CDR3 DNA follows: TGTGCCAGCAGTGAACGTGGTTACAATGAGCAGTTCTTC.

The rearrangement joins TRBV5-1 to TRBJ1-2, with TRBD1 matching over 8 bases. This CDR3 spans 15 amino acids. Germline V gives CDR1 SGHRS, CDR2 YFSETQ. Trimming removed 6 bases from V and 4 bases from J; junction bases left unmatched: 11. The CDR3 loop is CASTLGQGTLYGYTF. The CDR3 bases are TGCGCCAGCACTCTAGGACAGGGCACCCTCTATGGCTACACCTTC.

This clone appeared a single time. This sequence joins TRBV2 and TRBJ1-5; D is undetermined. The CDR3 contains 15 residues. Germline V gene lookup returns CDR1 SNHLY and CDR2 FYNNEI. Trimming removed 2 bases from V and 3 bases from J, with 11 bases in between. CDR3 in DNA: TGTGCCAGCAGTGAACTCGCAGGTCCCAATCAGCCCCAGCATTTT. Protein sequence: CASSELAGPNQPQHF.

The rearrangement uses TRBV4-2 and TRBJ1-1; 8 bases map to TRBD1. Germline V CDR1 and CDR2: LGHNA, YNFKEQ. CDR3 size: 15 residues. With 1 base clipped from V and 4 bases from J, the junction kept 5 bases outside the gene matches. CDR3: CASSQARTGSTEAFF. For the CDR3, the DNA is TGTGCCAGCAGCCAAGCGAGGACAGGGTCCACTGAAGCTTTCTTT.

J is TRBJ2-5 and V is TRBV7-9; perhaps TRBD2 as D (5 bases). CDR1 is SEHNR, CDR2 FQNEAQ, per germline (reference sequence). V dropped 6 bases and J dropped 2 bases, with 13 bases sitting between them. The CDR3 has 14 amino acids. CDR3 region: CASRNSGNQETQYF. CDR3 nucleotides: TGTGCCAGCAGAAATTCCGGGAATCAAGAGACCCAGTACTTC.

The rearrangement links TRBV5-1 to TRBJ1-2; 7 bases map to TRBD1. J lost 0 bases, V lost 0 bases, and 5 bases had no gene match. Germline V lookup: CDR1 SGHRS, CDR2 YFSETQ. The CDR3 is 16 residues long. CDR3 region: CASSLVQGTTNYGYTF. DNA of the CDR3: TGCGCCAGCAGCTTGGTACAGGGGACCACTAACTATGGCTACACCTTC.

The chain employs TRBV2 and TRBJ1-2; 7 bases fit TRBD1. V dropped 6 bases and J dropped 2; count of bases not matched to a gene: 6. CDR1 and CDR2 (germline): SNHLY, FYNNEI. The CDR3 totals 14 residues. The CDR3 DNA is TGTGCCAGCAGAACTCACAGGGGAAACTATGGCTACACCTTC. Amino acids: CASRTHRGNYGYTF. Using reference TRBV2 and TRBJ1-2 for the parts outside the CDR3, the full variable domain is EPEVTQTPSHQVTQMGQEVILRCVPISNHLYFYWYRQILGQKVEFLVSFYNNEISEKSEIFDDQFSVERPDGSNFTLKIRSTKLEDSAMYFCASRTHRGNYGYTFGSGTRLTVV.

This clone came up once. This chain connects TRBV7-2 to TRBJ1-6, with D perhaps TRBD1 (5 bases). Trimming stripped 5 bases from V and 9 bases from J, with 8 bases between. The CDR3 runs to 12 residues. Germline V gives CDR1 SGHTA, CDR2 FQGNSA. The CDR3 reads CASSNRSSPLHF. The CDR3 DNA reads TGTGCCAGCAGCAACAGGAGTTCACCCCTCCACTTT.

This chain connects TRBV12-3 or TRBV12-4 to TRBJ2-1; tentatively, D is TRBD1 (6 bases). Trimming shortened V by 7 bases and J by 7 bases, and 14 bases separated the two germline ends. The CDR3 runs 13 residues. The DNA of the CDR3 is TGTGCCAGCACCCCAGGGGCCTTTAATGAGCAGTTCTTC. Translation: CASTPGAFNEQFF.

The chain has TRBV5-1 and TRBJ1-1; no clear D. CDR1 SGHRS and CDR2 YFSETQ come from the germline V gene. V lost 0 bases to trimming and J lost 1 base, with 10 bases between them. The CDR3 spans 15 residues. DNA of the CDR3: TGCGCCAGCAGCTTGGCCGGCACACGGAACACTGAAGCTTTCTTT. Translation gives CASSLAGTRNTEAFF.

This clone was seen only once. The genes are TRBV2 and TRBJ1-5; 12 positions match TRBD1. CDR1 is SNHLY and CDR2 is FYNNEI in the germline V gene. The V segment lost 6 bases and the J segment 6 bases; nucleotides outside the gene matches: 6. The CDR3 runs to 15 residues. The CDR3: CASRAGQGASQPQHF. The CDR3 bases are TGTGCCAGCAGGGCGGGACAGGGGGCGAGTCAGCCCCAGCATTTT.

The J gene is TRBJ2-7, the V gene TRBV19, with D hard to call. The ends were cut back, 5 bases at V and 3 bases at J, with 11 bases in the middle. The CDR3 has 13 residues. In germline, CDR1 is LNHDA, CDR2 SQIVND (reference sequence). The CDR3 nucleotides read TGTGCCAGTAGTGTCCACAGCGACTACGAGCAGTACTTC. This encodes CASSVHSDYEQYF.

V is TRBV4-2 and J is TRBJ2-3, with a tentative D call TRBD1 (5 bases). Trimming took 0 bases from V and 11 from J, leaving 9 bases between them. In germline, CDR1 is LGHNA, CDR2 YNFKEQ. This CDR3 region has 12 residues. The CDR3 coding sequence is TGTGCCAGCAGCCAAGATAAGGGGAAGCAGTATTTT. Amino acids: CASSQDKGKQYF.

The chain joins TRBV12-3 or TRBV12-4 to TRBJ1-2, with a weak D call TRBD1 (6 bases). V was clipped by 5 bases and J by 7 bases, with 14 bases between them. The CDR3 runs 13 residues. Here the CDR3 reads CASSPGQRSGYTF. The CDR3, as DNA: TGTGCCAGCAGTCCCGGACAGCGGAGTGGCTACACCTTC.

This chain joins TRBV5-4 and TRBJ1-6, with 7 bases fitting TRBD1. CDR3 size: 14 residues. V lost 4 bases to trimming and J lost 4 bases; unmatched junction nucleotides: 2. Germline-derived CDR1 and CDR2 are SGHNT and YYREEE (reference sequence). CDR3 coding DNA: TGTGCCAGCAGCAGGGGACAGTATAATTCACCCCTCCACTTT. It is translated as CASSRGQYNSPLHF.

CDR3 in amino acids: CASSIISGGANTQYF. The CDR3 region has the DNA TGTGCCAGTAGTATCATCAGCGGGGGGGCGAATACGCAGTATTTT. The chain carries TRBV19 and TRBJ2-3, with TRBD2 matching 10 bases. Germline CDR1 and CDR2: LNHDA and SQIVND (reference sequence). The trim removed 3 bases at V and 7 bases at J, leaving 7 bases unmatched. The CDR3 covers 15 residues.

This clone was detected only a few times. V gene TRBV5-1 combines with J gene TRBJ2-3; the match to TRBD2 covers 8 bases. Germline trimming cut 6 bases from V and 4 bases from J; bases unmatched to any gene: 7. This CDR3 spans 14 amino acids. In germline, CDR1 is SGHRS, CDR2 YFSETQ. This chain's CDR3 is CASTYSGAPDTQYF. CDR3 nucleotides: TGCGCCAGCACCTATAGCGGGGCCCCAGATACGCAGTATTTT.

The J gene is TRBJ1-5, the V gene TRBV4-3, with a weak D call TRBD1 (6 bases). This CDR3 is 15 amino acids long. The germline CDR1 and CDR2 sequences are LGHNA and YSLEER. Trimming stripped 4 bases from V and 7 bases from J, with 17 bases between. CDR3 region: CASSRTTGFDQPQHF. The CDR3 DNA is TGCGCCAGCAGCCGTACTACAGGGTTTGACCAGCCCCAGCATTTT.

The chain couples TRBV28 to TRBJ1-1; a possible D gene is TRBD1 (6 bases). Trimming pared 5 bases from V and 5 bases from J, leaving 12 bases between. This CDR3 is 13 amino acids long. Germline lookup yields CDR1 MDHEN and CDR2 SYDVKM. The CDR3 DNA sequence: TGTGCCAGCAGTAAGGGGGGAGGTACTGAAGCTTTCTTT. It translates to CASSKGGGTEAFF.